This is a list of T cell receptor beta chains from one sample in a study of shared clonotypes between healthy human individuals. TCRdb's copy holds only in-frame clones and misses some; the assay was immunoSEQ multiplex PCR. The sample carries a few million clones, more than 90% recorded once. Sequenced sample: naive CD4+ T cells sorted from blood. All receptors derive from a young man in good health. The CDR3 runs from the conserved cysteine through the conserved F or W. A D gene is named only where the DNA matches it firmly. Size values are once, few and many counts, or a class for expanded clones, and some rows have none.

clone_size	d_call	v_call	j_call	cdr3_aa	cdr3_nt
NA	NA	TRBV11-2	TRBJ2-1	CASSPLGNLYEQFF	TGTGCCAGCAGCCCGCTCGGGAATTTGTATGAGCAGTTCTTC
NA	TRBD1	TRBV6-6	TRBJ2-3	CASRDRGFLTDTQYF	TGTGCCAGCAGGGACAGGGGATTCCTCACAGATACGCAGTATTTT
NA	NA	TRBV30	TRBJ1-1	CAWSVLTRVILNTEAFF	TGTGCCTGGAGTGTACTTACGAGAGTTATTTTGAACACTGAAGCTTTCTTT
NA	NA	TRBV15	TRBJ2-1	CATSSGGSSYNEQFF	TGTGCCACCAGTAGCGGAGGGAGCTCCTACAATGAGCAGTTCTTC
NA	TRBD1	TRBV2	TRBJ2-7	CASNSGQTSSGEQYF	TGTGCCAGCAATTCGGGACAGACATCTTCGGGCGAGCAGTACTTC
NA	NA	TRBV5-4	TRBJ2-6	CASSTDLNSGANVLTF	TGTGCCAGCAGCACGGACTTAAACTCTGGGGCCAACGTCCTGACTTTC
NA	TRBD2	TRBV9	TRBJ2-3	CASSVGPSGISTDTQYF	TGTGCCAGCAGCGTAGGACCCAGCGGGATTAGCACAGATACGCAGTATTTT
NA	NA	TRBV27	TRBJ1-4	CASRGREADEKLFF	TGTGCCAGCAGGGGGAGGGAAGCGGATGAAAAACTGTTTTTT
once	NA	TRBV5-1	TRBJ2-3	CASSLGETTSTDTQYF	TGCGCCAGCAGCTTGGGGGAGACTACTAGCACAGATACGCAGTATTTT
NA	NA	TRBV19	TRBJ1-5	CASSIKGLGNQPQHF	TGTGCCAGTAGTATCAAAGGGTTGGGCAATCAGCCCCAGCATTTT
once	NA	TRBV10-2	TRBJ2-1	CASSESQFF	TGCGCCAGCAGTGAGTCGCAGTTCTTC
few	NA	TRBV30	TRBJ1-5	CAWSPLGEGNSNQPQHF	TGTGCCTGGAGTCCCTTGGGGGAGGGGAATAGCAATCAGCCCCAGCATTTT
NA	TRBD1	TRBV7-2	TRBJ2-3	CATHRGREDTQYF	TGTGCCACCCACAGGGGGCGGGAAGATACGCAGTATTTT
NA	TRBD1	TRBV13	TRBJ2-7	CASSWWSPGQGDEQYF	TGTGCCAGCAGCTGGTGGTCCCCGGGACAGGGAGACGAGCAGTACTTC
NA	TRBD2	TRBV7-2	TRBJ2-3	CASSDRLAGTDTQYF	TGTGCCAGCAGCGACCGACTAGCAGGCACAGATACGCAGTATTTT
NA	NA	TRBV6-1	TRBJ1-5	CASSEVGGDSNQPQHF	TGTGCCAGCAGTGAAGTCGGGGGGGATAGCAATCAGCCCCAGCATTTT
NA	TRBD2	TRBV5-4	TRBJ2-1	CASSSSGANYNEQFF	TGTGCCAGCAGCTCTAGCGGGGCTAACTACAATGAGCAGTTCTTC
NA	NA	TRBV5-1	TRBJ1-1	CASSLMRADGNTEAFF	TGCGCCAGCAGCTTGATGAGGGCAGATGGGAACACTGAAGCTTTCTTT
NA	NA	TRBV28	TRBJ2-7	CASIPGGGGTHEQYF	TGTGCCAGCATACCCGGGGGTGGGGGGACCCACGAGCAGTACTTC
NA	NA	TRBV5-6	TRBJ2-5	CASSPRGLLETQYF	TGTGCCAGCAGCCCCCGCGGGCTATTGGAGACCCAGTACTTC
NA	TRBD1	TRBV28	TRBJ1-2	CASSPTPDREANYGYTF	TGTGCCAGCAGTCCGACCCCGGACAGGGAAGCTAACTATGGCTACACCTTC
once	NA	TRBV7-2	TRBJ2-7	CASSPQGGAYEQYF	TGTGCCAGCAGCCCTCAGGGGGGGGCCTACGAGCAGTACTTC
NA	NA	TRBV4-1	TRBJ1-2	CASSQDRLGAYGYTF	TGCGCCAGCAGCCAAGATCGACTGGGGGCCTATGGCTACACCTTC
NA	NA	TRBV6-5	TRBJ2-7	CASGTPYEQYF	TGTGCCAGCGGGACACCCTACGAGCAGTACTTC
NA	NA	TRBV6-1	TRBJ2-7	CASSESGSPHEQYF	TGTGCCAGCAGTGAAAGTGGGTCTCCTCACGAGCAGTACTTC
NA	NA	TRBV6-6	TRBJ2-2	CASSPGHTGELFF	TGTGCCAGCAGCCCCGGGCATACCGGGGAGCTGTTTTTT
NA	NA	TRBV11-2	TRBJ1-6	CASSSFGGQGTHSPLHF	TGTGCCAGCAGCTCATTTGGAGGGCAGGGAACGCATTCACCCCTCCACTTT
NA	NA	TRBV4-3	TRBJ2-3	CASSQGLGTDTQYF	TGCGCCAGCAGCCAAGGCCTCGGCACAGATACGCAGTATTTT
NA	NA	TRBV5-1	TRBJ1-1	CASSLNTGPMNTEAFF	TGCGCCAGCAGCTTGAATACAGGGCCCATGAACACTGAAGCTTTCTTT
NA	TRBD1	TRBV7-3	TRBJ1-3	CASSLEGAKGNTIYF	TGTGCCAGCAGCTTAGAGGGGGCGAAGGGAAACACCATATATTTT
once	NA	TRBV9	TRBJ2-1	CASSAEGADEQFF	TGTGCCAGCAGCGCGGAAGGGGCGGATGAGCAGTTCTTC
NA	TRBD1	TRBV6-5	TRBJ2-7	CASGTGPYEQYF	TGTGCCAGCGGGACAGGCCCCTACGAGCAGTACTTC
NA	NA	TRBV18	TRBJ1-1	CASSLKNTEAFF	TGTGCCAGCTCACTGAAGAACACTGAAGCTTTCTTT
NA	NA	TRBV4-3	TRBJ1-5	CASSPRVGNQPQHF	TGCGCCAGCAGCCCCCGGGTGGGGAATCAGCCCCAGCATTTT
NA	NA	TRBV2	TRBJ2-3	CASRRGSTDTQYF	TGTGCCAGCAGGCGGGGAAGCACAGATACGCAGTATTTT
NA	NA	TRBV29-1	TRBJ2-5	CSVAGLQTQYF	TGCAGCGTTGCCGGGCTACAGACCCAGTACTTC
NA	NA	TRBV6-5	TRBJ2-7	CASSLRQVRYEQYF	TGTGCCAGCAGTCTCAGACAGGTTCGCTACGAGCAGTACTTC
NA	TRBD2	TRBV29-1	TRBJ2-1	CSVDTSGTTYNEQFF	TGCAGCGTTGATACTAGCGGGACCACCTACAATGAGCAGTTCTTC
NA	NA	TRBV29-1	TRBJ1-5	CSARFDQPQHF	TGCAGCGCGCGTTTCGATCAGCCCCAGCATTTT
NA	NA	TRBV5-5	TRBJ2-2	CASSFGGTATGELFF	TGTGCCAGCAGCTTTGGAGGCACAGCGACCGGGGAGCTGTTTTTT
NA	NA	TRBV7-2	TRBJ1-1	CASSLDRNTEAFF	TGTGCCAGCAGCTTAGATAGGAACACTGAAGCTTTCTTT
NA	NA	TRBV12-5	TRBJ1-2	CASGLGQESYTF	TGTGCTAGTGGTTTGGGACAAGAGAGCTACACCTTC
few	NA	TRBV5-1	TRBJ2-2	CASSSDGAYTGELFF	TGCGCCAGCAGCTCTGATGGGGCCTACACCGGGGAGCTGTTTTTT
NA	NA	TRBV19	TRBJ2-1	CASSIDLWGTGYNEQFF	TGTGCCAGTAGTATAGATCTGTGGGGAACCGGCTACAATGAGCAGTTCTTC
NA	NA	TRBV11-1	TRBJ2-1	CASSLGHGGPNNEQFF	TGTGCCAGCAGCTTAGGCCACGGGGGGCCTAACAATGAGCAGTTCTTC